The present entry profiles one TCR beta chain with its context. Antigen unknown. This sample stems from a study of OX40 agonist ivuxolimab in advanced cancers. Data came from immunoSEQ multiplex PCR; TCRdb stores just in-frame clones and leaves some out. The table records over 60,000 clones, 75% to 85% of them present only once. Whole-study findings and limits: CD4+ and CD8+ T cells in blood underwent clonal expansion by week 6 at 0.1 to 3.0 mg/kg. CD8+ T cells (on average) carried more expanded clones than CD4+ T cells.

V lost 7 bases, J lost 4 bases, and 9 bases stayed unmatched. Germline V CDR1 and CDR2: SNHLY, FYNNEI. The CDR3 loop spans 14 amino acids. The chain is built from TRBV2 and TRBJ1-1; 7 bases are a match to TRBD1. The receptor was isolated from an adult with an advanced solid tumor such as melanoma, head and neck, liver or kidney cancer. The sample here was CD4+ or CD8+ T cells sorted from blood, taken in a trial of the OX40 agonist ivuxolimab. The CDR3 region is CASKLDRVRTEAFF. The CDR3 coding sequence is TGTGCCAGCAAACTAGACAGGGTTCGCACTGAAGCTTTCTTT.